The clone carrying this T cell receptor (beta chain) has a count of ten or more. As yet, its antigen is unknown. Individual cDNA molecules received unique molecular identifiers during library preparation. One entry per CDR3 protein results from TCRdb running MiXCR on the 5' RACE reads. The sample holds about 46,000 distinct CDR3 sequences, 5% to 6% seen once. The data belong to a study of early T cells in non-severe SARS-CoV-2 infection. Across the whole study: Chains from this unsorted whole-blood bulk RNA could not be paired. Overall study results and limits: Matching against VDJdb likely underestimated virus-specific expansions, favoring anti-spike CD8.

This CDR3 comprises 14 residues. V lost 2 bases to trimming and J lost 5 bases; unmatched junction nucleotides: 3. From germline, CDR1 is LGHDT and CDR2 YNNKEL (reference sequence). The rearrangement links TRBV3-1 to TRBJ2-1, with 7 bases that match TRBD2. The sequenced sample was whole blood, obtained at baseline. This clonotype was sampled from an adult who was a healthcare worker with PCR-confirmed SARS-CoV-2 infection or an uninfected control (not recorded which). The DNA of the CDR3 is TGTGCCAGCAGCCAACGGGAGGCCCACAATGAGCAGTTCTTC. As protein: CASSQREAHNEQFF.